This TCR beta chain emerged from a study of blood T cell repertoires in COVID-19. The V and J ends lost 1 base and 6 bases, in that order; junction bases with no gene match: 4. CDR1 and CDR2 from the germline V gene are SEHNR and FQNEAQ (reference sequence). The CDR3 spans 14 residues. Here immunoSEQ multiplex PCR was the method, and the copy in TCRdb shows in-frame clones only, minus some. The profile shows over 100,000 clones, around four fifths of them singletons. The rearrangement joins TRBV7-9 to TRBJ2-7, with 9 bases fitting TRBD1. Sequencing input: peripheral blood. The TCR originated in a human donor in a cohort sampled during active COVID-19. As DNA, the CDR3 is TGTGCCAGCAGCTTAGACAGGGGGCCCTTCGAGCAGTACTTC. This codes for CASSLDRGPFEQYF.